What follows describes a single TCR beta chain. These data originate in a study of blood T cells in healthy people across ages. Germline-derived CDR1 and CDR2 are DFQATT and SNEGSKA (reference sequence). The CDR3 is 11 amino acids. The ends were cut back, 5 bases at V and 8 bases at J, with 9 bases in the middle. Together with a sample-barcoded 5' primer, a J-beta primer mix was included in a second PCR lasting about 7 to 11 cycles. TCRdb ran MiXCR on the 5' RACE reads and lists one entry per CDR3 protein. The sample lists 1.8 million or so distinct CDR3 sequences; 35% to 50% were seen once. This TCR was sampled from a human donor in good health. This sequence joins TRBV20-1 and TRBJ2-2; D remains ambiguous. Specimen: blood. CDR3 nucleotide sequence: TGCAGTGCTCTTCATGGAGGGGAGCTGTTTTTT. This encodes CSALHGGELFF.